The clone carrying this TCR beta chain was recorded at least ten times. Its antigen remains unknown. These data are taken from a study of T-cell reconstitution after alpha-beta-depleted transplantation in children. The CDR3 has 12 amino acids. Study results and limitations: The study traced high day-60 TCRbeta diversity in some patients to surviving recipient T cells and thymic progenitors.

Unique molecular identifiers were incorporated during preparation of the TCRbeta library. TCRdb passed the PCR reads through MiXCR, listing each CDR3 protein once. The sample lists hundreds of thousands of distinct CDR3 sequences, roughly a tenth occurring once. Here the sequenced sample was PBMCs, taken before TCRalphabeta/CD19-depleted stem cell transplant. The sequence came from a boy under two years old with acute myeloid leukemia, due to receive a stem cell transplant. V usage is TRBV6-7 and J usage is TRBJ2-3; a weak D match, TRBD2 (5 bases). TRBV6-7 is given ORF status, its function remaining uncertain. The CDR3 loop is CAPAGVEDTQYF. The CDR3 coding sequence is TGTGCGCCGGCGGGTGTCGAAGATACGCAGTATTTT.